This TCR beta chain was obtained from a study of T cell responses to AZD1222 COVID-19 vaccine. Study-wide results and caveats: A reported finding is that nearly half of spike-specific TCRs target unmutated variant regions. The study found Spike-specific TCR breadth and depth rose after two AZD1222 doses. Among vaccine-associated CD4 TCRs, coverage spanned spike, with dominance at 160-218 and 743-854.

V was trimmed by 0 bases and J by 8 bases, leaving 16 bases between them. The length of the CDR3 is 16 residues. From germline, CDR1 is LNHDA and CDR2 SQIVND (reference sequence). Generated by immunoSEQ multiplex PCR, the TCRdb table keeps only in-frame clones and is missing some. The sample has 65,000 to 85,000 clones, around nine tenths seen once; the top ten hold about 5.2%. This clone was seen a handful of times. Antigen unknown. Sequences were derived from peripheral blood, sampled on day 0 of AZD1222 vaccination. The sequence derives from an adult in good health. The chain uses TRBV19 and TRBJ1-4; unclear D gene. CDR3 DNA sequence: TGTGCCAGTAGTATAGACCACTCGGCGGGAAGAGAAAAACTGTTTTTT. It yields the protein CASSIDHSAGREKLFF. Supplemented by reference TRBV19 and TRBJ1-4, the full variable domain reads DGGITQSPKYLFRKEGQNVTLSCEQNLNHDAMYWYRQDPGQGLRLIYYSQIVNDFQKGDIAEGYSVSREKKESFPLTVTSAQKNPTAFYLCASSIDHSAGREKLFFGSGTQLSVL.